Each of the 10 T cell receptor beta chains below was sequenced from the same sample in a study of T-cell reconstitution after alpha-beta-depleted transplantation in children. Construction of the TCRbeta library involved unique molecular identifiers. TCRdb reanalysed the PCR reads using MiXCR and keeps one entry per CDR3 protein. The sample includes about 110,000 distinct CDR3 sequences, roughly 24% of them seen just once. The sample consisted of PBMCs, mostly from graft donor cells, taken 180 days after TCRalphabeta/CD19-depleted stem cell transplant. The receptors were sampled from a male patient between 2 and 15 years old who had a stem cell transplant for chronic granulomatous disease, so the T cells may come from the graft donor.

In regard to this clonotype: Given a much more abundant clone one base away, this may be a read error. Because the CDR3 is missing its conserved closing phenylalanine or tryptophan, this is likely a read error. The CDR3 DNA sequence: TGCAGTGCTACAGGCGAAGATACGCAGTATTTG. It translates to CSATGEDTQYL. The chain has TRBV20-1 and TRBJ2-3; D is undetermined. The CDR3 contains 11 residues. CDR1 is DFQATT and CDR2 is SNEGSKA in the germline V gene (reference sequence). The V end lost 4 bases, the J end lost 5 bases, and 7 bases lay between the germline ends.

The rearrangement links TRBV20-1 to TRBJ1-2; 10 bases fit TRBD1. Germline-derived CDR1 and CDR2 are DFQATT and SNEGSKA (reference sequence). Trimming removed 5 bases from V and 6 bases from J; junction bases left unmatched: 12. CDR3 length equals 15 residues. The CDR3 here is CSAHPRDRGGDGYTF. The CDR3 DNA reads TGCAGTGCTCATCCCCGGGACAGGGGAGGGGATGGCTACACCTTC.

This clonotype was counted ten times or more. V usage is TRBV5-6 and J usage is TRBJ1-2; a weak D match, TRBD1 (6 bases). Germline lookup yields CDR1 SGHDT and CDR2 YYEEEE. CDR3 length: 13 amino acids. Trimming took 4 bases from V and 5 from J, leaving 12 bases between them. CDR3 in DNA: TGTGCCAGCAGCCCACAGGGTCGGTATGGCTACACCTTC. It is translated as CASSPQGRYGYTF.

The chain carries TRBV5-6 and TRBJ2-1; possibly TRBD1 for D (5 bases). V lost 0 bases and J lost 12, with 10 bases in between. The germline V gene encodes CDR1 SGHDT and CDR2 YYEEEE. The CDR3 contains 12 residues. CDR3 sequence (DNA): TGTGCCAGCAGCTTGGCCACAGGACCGCAGTTCTTC. Translation gives CASSLATGPQFF.

In its sample, this clonotype was seen many times. The chain recombines TRBV2 with TRBJ1-2; no clear D. The CDR3 has 13 amino acids. Trimming took off 8 bases at V and 4 bases at J, with 14 bases between the two ends. Germline CDR1 and CDR2: SNHLY and FYNNEI. CDR3 protein: CASSFKVGYGYTF. The CDR3 DNA reads TGTGCCAGCTCTTTTAAAGTGGGCTATGGCTACACCTTC. The whole variable domain, filled in from reference TRBV2 and TRBJ1-2, reads EPEVTQTPSHQVTQMGQEVILRCVPISNHLYFYWYRQILGQKVEFLVSFYNNEISEKSEIFDDQFSVERPDGSNFTLKIRSTKLEDSAMYFCASSFKVGYGYTFGSGTRLTVV.

This clonotype was detected only a few times. The V call is TRBV20-1, the J call TRBJ1-3; 8 bases are shared with TRBD1. The ends lost 6 bases at V and 4 bases at J; junction bases unmatched: 5. This CDR3 has 13 amino acids. Germline loops: CDR1 DFQATT, CDR2 SNEGSKA (reference sequence). The CDR3 loop reads CSARQGTGNTIYF. DNA of the CDR3: TGCAGTGCCCGACAGGGGACCGGAAACACCATATATTTT.

Only one count was recorded for this clonotype. This chain connects TRBV5-1 to TRBJ2-3; no definite D call. The V gene's germline CDR1 is SGHRS and CDR2 YFSETQ. The CDR3 has 12 residues. The ends were cut back, 4 bases at V and 2 bases at J, with 5 bases in the middle. The CDR3 DNA follows: TGCGCCAGCAGCGGAACCACAGATACGCAGTATTTT. This sequence encodes CASSGTTDTQYF.

As DNA, the CDR3 is TGTGCCAGCAGTTTACTAGCGGGAGAGATAGAGACCCAGTACTTC. Its translation: CASSLLAGEIETQYF. The genes are TRBV12-3 or TRBV12-4 and TRBJ2-5; 10 bases are shared with TRBD2. The junction had 4 bases not matched to a gene; V was cut back by 2 bases and J by 4 bases. The CDR3 is 15 residues long.

This clonotype has a single count. The rearrangement joins TRBV29-1 to TRBJ1-1, with TRBD1 identical over 8 bases. Germline assignment: CDR1 SQVTM and CDR2 ANQGSEA. The V segment lost 5 bases and the J segment 4 bases; nucleotides outside the gene matches: 6. The CDR3 is 13 residues long. The DNA for the CDR3 is TGCAGCGTTCTTTGGACAGGGCGCACTGAAGCTTTCTTT. Protein: CSVLWTGRTEAFF.

As regards this clonotype: A clone one base away is much larger, so this may be a read error. V is TRBV29-1 and J is TRBJ2-1; D is unclear. The V end lost 4 bases, the J end lost 0 bases, and 10 bases lay between the germline ends. CDR3 length: 14 amino acids. Germline CDR1 and CDR2: SQVTM and ANQGSEA. CDR3 sequence: CSVVGRSSYNEQFF. DNA for the CDR3: TGCAGCGTTGTAGGAAGGAGCTCCTACAATGAGCAGTTCTTC.